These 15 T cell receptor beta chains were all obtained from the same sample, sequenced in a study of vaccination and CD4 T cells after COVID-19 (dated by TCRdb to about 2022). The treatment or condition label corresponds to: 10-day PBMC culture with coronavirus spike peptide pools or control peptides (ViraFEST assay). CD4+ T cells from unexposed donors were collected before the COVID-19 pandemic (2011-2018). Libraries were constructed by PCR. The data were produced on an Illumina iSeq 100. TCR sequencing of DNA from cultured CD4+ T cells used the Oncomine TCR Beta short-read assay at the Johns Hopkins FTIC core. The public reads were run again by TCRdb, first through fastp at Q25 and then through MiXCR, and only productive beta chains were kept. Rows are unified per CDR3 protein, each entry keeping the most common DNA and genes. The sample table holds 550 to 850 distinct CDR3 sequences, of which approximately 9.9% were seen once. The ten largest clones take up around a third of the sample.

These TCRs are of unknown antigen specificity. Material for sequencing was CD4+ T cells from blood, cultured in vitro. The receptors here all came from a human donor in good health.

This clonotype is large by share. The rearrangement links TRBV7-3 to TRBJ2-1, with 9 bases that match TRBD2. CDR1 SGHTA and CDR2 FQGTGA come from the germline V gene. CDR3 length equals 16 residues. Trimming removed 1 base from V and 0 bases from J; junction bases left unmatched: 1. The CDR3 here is CASSLSSGSSYNEQFF. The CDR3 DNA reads TGTGCCAGCAGCTTAAGTAGCGGGAGCTCCTACAATGAGCAGTTCTTC.

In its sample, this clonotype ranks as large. The CDR3: CASSLLSSSYNSPLHF. CDR3 DNA: TGTGCCAGTAGTCTCCTCTCCAGCTCCTATAATTCACCCCTCCACTTT. The chain joins TRBV19 to TRBJ1-6; D call uncertain. In germline, CDR1 is LNHDA, CDR2 SQIVND (reference sequence). The CDR3 has 16 amino acids. Trimming stripped 5 bases from V and 0 bases from J, with 11 bases between.

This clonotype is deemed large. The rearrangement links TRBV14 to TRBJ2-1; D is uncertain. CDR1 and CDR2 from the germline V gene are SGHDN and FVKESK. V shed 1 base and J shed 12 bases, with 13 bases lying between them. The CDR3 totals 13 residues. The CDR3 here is CASSQVDGVAQFF. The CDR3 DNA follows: TGTGCCAGCAGCCAAGTTGATGGGGTAGCGCAGTTCTTC.

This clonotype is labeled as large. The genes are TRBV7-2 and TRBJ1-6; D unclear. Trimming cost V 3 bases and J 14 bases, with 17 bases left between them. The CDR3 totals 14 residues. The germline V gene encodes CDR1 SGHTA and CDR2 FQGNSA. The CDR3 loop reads CASSFSGAEWTLHF. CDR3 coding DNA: TGTGCCAGCAGCTTTTCGGGAGCGGAGTGGACCCTCCACTTT.

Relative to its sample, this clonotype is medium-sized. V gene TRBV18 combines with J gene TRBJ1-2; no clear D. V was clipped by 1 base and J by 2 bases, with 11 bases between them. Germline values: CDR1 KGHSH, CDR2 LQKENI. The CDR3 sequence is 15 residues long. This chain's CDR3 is CASSPQEGVNYGYTF. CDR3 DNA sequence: TGTGCCAGCTCACCACAGGAAGGAGTAAACTATGGCTACACCTTC.

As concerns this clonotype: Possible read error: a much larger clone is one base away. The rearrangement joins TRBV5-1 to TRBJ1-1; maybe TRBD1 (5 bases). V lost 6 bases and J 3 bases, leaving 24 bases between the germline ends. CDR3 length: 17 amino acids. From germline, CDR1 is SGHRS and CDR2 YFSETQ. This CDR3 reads CASTRTRRLMTDTEAFF. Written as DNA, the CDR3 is TGCGCCAGCACACGGACACGGAGACTAATGACGGACACTGAAGCTTTCTTT.

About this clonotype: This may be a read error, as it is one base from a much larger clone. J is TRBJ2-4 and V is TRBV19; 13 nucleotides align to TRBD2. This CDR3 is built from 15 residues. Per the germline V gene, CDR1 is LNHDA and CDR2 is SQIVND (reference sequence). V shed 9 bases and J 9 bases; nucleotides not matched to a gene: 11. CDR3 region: CASLRLAGGPGIQYF. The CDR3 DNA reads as TGTGCCAGCCTCCGACTAGCGGGAGGCCCCGGCATTCAGTACTTC. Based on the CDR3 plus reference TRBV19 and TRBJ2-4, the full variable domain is DGGITQSPKYLFRKEGQNVTLSCEQNLNHDAMYWYRQDPGQGLRLIYYSQIVNDFQKGDIAEGYSVSREKKESFPLTVTSAQKNPTAFYLCASLRLAGGPGIQYFGAGTRLSVL.

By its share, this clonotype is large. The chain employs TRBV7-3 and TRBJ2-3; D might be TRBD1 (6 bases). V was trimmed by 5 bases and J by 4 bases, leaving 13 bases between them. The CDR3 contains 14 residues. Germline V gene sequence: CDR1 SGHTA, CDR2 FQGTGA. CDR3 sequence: CASSAQGRADTQYF. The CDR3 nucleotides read TGTGCCAGCAGCGCACAGGGAAGGGCAGATACGCAGTATTTT. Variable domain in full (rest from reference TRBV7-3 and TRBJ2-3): GAGVSQTPSNKVTEKGKYVELRCDPISGHTALYWYRQSLGQGPEFLIYFQGTGAADDSGLPNDRFFAVRPEGSVSTLKIQRTERGDSAVYLCASSAQGRADTQYFGPGTRLTVL.

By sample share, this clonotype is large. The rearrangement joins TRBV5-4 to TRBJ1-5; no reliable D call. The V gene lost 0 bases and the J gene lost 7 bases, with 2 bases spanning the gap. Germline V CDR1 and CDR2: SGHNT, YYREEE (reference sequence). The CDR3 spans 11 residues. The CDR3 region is CASSLEQPQHF. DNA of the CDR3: TGTGCCAGCAGCTTGGAACAGCCCCAGCATTTT. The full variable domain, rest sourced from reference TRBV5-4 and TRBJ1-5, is ETGVTQSPTHLIKTRGQQVTLRCSSQSGHNTVSWYQQALGQGPQFIFQYYREEENGRGNFPPRFSGLQFPNYSSELNVNALELDDSALYLCASSLEQPQHFGDGTRLSIL.

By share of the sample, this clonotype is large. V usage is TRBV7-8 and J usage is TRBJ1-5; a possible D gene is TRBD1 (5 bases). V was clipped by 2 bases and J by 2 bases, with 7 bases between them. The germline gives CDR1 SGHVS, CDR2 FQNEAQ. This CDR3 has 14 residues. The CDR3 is CASSLSGGNQPQHF. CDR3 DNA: TGTGCCAGCAGCTTATCGGGGGGCAATCAGCCCCAGCATTTT.

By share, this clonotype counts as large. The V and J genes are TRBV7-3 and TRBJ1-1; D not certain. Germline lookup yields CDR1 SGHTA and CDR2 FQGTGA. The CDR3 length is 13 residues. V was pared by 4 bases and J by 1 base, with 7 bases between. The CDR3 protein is CASSSQWNTEAFF. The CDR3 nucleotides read TGTGCCAGCAGCTCCCAGTGGAACACTGAAGCTTTCTTT.

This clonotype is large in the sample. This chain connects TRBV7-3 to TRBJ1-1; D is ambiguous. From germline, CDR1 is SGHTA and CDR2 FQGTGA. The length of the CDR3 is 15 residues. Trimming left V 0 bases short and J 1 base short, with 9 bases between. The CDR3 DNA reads TGTGCCAGCAGCTTAACTCTCGTTGGGAACACTGAAGCTTTCTTT. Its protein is CASSLTLVGNTEAFF.

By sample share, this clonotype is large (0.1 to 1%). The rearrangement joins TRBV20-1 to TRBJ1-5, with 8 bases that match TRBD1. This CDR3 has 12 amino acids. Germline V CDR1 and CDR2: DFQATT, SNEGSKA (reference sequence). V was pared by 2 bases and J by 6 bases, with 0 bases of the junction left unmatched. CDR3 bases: TGCAGTGCTAGAACAGGGGGTCAGCCCCAGCATTTT. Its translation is CSARTGGQPQHF.

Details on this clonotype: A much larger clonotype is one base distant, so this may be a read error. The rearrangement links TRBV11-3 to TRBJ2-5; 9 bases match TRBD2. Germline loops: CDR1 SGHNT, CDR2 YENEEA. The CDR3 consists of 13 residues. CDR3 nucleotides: TGTGCCAGCAGCGGGACTAGCCCGGAGACCGAGTACTTC. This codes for CASSGTSPETEYF. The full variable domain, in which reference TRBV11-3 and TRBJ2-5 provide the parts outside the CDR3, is EAGVVQSPRYKIIEKKQPVAFWCNPISGHNTLYWYLQNLGQGPELLIRYENEEAVDDSQLPKDRFSAERLKGVDSTLKIQPAELGDSAVYLCASSGTSPETEYFGPGTRLLVL.

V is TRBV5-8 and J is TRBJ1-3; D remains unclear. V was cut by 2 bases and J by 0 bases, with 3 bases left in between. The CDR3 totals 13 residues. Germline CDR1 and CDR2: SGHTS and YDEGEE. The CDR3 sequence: CASSLGSGNTIYF. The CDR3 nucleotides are TGTGCCAGCAGCTTAGGCTCTGGAAACACCATATATTTT.